Listed below are T cell receptor beta chains from one sample, sequenced in a study of molecular identifiers for immune sequencing clone quantification. TCRdb reprocessed the PCR reads via MiXCR and lists one record per CDR3 protein. The sample yields about 640,000 distinct CDR3 sequences, about 20% seen once. The sequenced sample was naive CD8+ T cells from blood, with Jurkat cell RNA spiked in. These receptor sequences come from a human donor in good health. Some libraries in this study had Jurkat cell RNA spiked in. Each CDR3 is given with its conserved first and last residue. The D gene is left open where the match is weak. Rows may omit the clone size; those that give it use once, few, many or a size class.

j_call	d_call	v_call	cdr3_length	clone_size	cdr3_aa	cdr3_nt
TRBJ2-5	.	TRBV5-8	13	many	CASSLSNQETQYF	TGTGCCAGCAGCTTGTCCAACCAAGAGACCCAGTACTTC
TRBJ2-3	.	TRBV11-2	14	many	CASSLAQGSNTQYF	TGTGCCAGCAGCTTAGCTCAGGGGTCAAATACGCAGTATTTT
TRBJ2-4	.	TRBV2	17	many	CASSERGRDLAKNIQYF	TGTGCCAGCAGTGAACGAGGAAGGGACCTAGCCAAAAACATTCAGTACTTC
TRBJ2-3	.	TRBV11-2	13	.	CASSSRQSFRQYF	TGTGCCAGCAGCTCGAGACAGTCGTTTAGGCAGTATTTT
TRBJ2-3	.	TRBV20-1	13	few	CSARESLTDTQYF	TGCAGTGCTAGAGAGAGCCTCACAGATACGCAGTATTTT
TRBJ1-1	TRBD1	TRBV19	13	.	CASNDRGGTEAFF	TGTGCCAGTAATGACAGGGGCGGCACTGAAGCTTTCTTT
TRBJ1-5	.	TRBV4-2	19	.	CASSQEGPPGSLSNQPQHF	TGTGCCAGCAGCCAAGAGGGGCCGCCAGGGAGCTTGTCCAATCAGCCCCAGCATTTT
TRBJ2-3	TRBD1	TRBV7-2	15	many	CASSLQGVGTDTQYF	TGTGCCAGCAGCTTACAGGGGGTAGGGACAGATACGCAGTATTTT
TRBJ1-1	.	TRBV7-6	13	many	CASSLSSNTEAFF	TGTGCCAGCAGCTTAAGCAGTAACACTGAAGCTTTCTTT
TRBJ2-7	TRBD1	TRBV27	15	many	CASSQAGTVFYEQYF	TGTGCCAGCAGTCAAGCCGGGACAGTCTTTTACGAGCAGTACTTC
TRBJ2-1	.	TRBV9	13	many	CASSVGGGYEQFF	TGTGCCAGCAGCGTAGGTGGGGGGTATGAGCAGTTCTTC
TRBJ2-3	TRBD2	TRBV27	15	many	CASSWGLANTDTQYF	TGTGCCAGCAGTTGGGGACTAGCGAACACAGATACGCAGTATTTT
TRBJ2-2	.	TRBV24-1	18	.	CATSDYLGRSTHTGELFF	TGTGCCACCAGTGATTATCTCGGCAGATCAACCCACACCGGGGAGCTGTTTTTT
TRBJ2-3	.	TRBV5-6	15	many	CASSLEAPGPDTQYF	TGTGCCAGCAGCTTGGAGGCCCCTGGGCCAGATACGCAGTATTTT
TRBJ2-3	TRBD2	TRBV5-6	17	many	CASSLDPLAVSTDTQYF	TGTGCCAGCAGCTTGGATCCCCTAGCGGTTAGCACAGATACGCAGTATTTT
TRBJ1-6	.	TRBV27	15	.	CASSSTAGHLTPLHF	TGTGCCAGCAGTTCCACCGCGGGACACCTTACACCCCTCCACTTT
TRBJ2-4	.	TRBV24-1	13	many	CATRGRGNDIQYF	TGTGCCACCCGTGGCAGGGGAAATGACATTCAGTACTTC
TRBJ2-2	.	TRBV29-1	13	many	CSGLTANTGELFF	TGCAGCGGACTGACGGCGAACACCGGGGAGCTGTTTTTT
TRBJ2-5	.	TRBV15	14	.	CATSLALYQETQYF	TGTGCCACCAGCCTAGCGTTATACCAAGAGACCCAGTACTTC
TRBJ2-1	TRBD1	TRBV25-1	14	many	CASSEWEGGDEQFF	TGTGCCAGCAGTGAATGGGAAGGGGGCGATGAGCAGTTCTTC
TRBJ2-1	TRBD1	TRBV4-3	16	.	CASSHPSGRGLYEQFF	TGCGCCAGCAGCCACCCAAGCGGCAGGGGGCTTTATGAGCAGTTCTTC
TRBJ2-3	TRBD2	TRBV4-3	18	many	CASSQDGCSGRVADTQYF	TGCGCCAGCAGCCAAGACGGGTGTAGCGGGAGGGTTGCAGATACGCAGTATTTT
TRBJ1-5	.	TRBV28	13	many	CASIRGYNQPQHF	TGTGCCAGCATTCGGGGGTATAATCAGCCCCAGCATTTT
TRBJ2-1	.	TRBV29-1	12	many	CSVDAVTGWQFF	TGCAGCGTTGACGCCGTGACAGGATGGCAGTTCTTC
TRBJ2-3	.	TRBV20-1	15	many	CSARGTASSTDTQYF	TGCAGTGCTAGAGGGACAGCCTCTAGCACAGATACGCAGTATTTT
TRBJ2-7	.	TRBV6-2/TRBV6-3	13	.	CASSGGRTYEQYF	TGTGCCAGCAGTGGGGGACGGACCTACGAGCAGTACTTC
TRBJ1-5	.	TRBV7-8	14	many	CASSPTGGDQPQHF	TGTGCCAGCAGCCCAACCGGGGGTGATCAGCCCCAGCATTTT
TRBJ2-7	.	TRBV29-1	13	many	CSVLAGTSYEQYF	TGCAGCGTTCTCGCGGGAACCTCCTACGAGCAGTACTTC
TRBJ2-7	.	TRBV12-2	14	few	CASRSSLATVEQYF	TGTGCAAGTCGCTCTTCTCTGGCCACGGTAGAGCAGTACTTC
TRBJ1-1	.	TRBV4-1	14	.	CASSLSGPSTEAFF	TGCGCCAGCAGCCTGTCAGGTCCTTCCACTGAAGCTTTCTTT
TRBJ2-1	.	TRBV7-6	14	many	CASGPEDSYNEQFF	TGTGCCAGCGGACCGGAGGACTCCTACAATGAGCAGTTCTTC
TRBJ2-1	.	TRBV3-1	12	few	CASSQYFNEQFF	TGTGCCAGCAGCCAATACTTTAATGAGCAGTTCTTC
TRBJ2-2	.	TRBV7-6	14	.	CASSLVQSPGELFF	TGTGCCAGCAGCTTAGTACAGTCTCCCGGGGAGCTGTTTTTT
TRBJ2-7	.	TRBV4-3	14	.	CASSQDLGYYEQYF	TGCGCCAGCAGCCAAGATTTGGGATACTACGAGCAGTACTTC
TRBJ2-7	TRBD1	TRBV4-2	16	few	CASSQDLGTAPYEQYF	TGTGCCAGCAGCCAAGATCTCGGGACAGCACCCTACGAGCAGTACTTC
TRBJ1-5	.	TRBV10-3	15	few	CAISDPTVSNQPQHF	TGTGCCATCAGTGATCCGACAGTTAGCAATCAGCCCCAGCATTTT
TRBJ2-7	.	TRBV2	15	many	CASSLNRGASYEQYF	TGTGCCAGCAGCCTCAACAGAGGTGCCTCCTACGAGCAGTACTTC
TRBJ2-3	.	TRBV4-3	14	many	CASSQDSDTDTQYF	TGCGCCAGCAGCCAAGATAGCGACACAGATACGCAGTATTTT
TRBJ2-1	TRBD1	TRBV7-9	17	few	CASSPTSGDRGYHEQFF	TGTGCCAGCAGCCCGACGTCCGGGGACAGGGGGTATCATGAGCAGTTCTTC
TRBJ2-2	.	TRBV7-6	15	.	CASSLFSDPVGELFF	TGTGCCAGCAGCTTATTTTCAGATCCGGTCGGGGAGCTGTTTTTT
TRBJ1-1	.	TRBV30	14	few	CAWAKSRGRTEAFF	TGTGCCTGGGCTAAAAGCAGGGGAAGGACTGAAGCTTTCTTT
TRBJ1-1	TRBD1	TRBV27	16	.	CASSLTGAAPNTEAFF	TGTGCCAGCAGTTTAACAGGGGCCGCACCGAACACTGAAGCTTTCTTT
TRBJ2-2	TRBD2	TRBV11-3	17	.	CASSPGTSGSNTGELFF	TGTGCCAGCAGCCCCGGGACTAGCGGGAGTAACACCGGGGAGCTGTTTTTT
TRBJ1-1	.	TRBV7-9	13	.	CASSLGGNPEAFF	TGTGCCAGCAGCTTAGGGGGGAACCCTGAAGCTTTCTTT
TRBJ2-3	.	TRBV7-9	14	many	CASSLNYYTDTQYF	TGTGCCAGCAGCTTGAACTATTATACAGATACGCAGTATTTT
TRBJ2-3	TRBD1	TRBV2	15	many	CASSDTDRAVDTQYF	TGTGCCAGCAGTGACACAGACAGGGCGGTAGATACGCAGTATTTT
TRBJ2-1	.	TRBV28	15	many	CASSSRRELYNEQFF	TGTGCCAGCAGTTCCCGCCGGGAGCTCTACAATGAGCAGTTCTTC
TRBJ1-6	.	TRBV13	16	once	CASSLRGSSYNSPLHF	TGTGCCAGCAGCTTACGGGGGAGCTCCTATAATTCACCCCTCCACTTT
TRBJ2-1	TRBD2	TRBV7-2	16	few	CASSVLLAGAGNEQFF	TGTGCCAGCAGCGTATTACTAGCGGGAGCTGGCAATGAGCAGTTCTTC
TRBJ2-5	TRBD1	TRBV5-1	15	many	CASNTGTGALETQYF	TGCGCCAGCAACACCGGGACAGGGGCTTTGGAGACCCAGTACTTC
TRBJ1-5	TRBD1	TRBV6-1	16	.	CVSNPDRAYSNQPQHF	TGTGTCAGCAACCCGGACAGGGCTTATAGCAATCAGCCCCAGCATTTT
TRBJ2-1	.	TRBV11-2	15	many	CASSAPDPSYNEQFF	TGTGCCAGCAGCGCACCGGATCCATCCTACAATGAGCAGTTCTTC
TRBJ2-7	.	TRBV28	13	many	CASGSGGIYEQYF	TGTGCCAGCGGGAGTGGCGGGATATACGAGCAGTACTTC
TRBJ2-1	TRBD1	TRBV4-3	16	.	CASSPITGGTYNEQFF	TGCGCCAGCAGCCCAATTACAGGGGGCACGTACAATGAGCAGTTCTTC
TRBJ2-2	.	TRBV9	14	.	CASSPLDYTGELFF	TGTGCCAGCAGCCCCCTCGACTACACCGGGGAGCTGTTTTTT